Listed below are T cell receptor beta chains from one sample, sequenced in a study of glioma-infiltrating T cells. MiXCR, run by TCRdb on the multiplex PCR reads, gives a single entry per CDR3 protein. The table shows about 3,900 distinct CDR3 sequences, with around 30% occurring only once. The sequencing sample was made of glioma tissue, nonneoplastic brain tissue, or PBMCs (not recorded which). The receptors shown here come from a human donor with low-grade glioma or glioblastoma, undergoing nonglioma brain surgery, or in good health (not recorded which). Each CDR3 is given with its conserved first and last residue. The D gene is left open where the match is weak. The size field is filled for only some rows; it gives once, few, many or a size class.

-,TRBV4-2,TRBJ2-3,TRBD2,CASSQERGGGTDTQYF,TGTGCCAGCAGCCAAGAGCGGGGGGGCGGCACAGATACGCAGTATTTT
medium-sized,TRBV20-1,TRBJ1-3,-,CSASPGTGNTIYF,TGCAGTGCTTCTCCGGGGACTGGAAACACCATATATTTT
many,TRBV18,TRBJ2-7,-,CASSPEAASSYEQYF,TGTGCCAGCTCACCAGAGGCGGCGAGCTCCTACGAGCAGTACTTC
-,TRBV5-1,TRBJ2-2,-,CASSLGAGMNTGELFF,TGCGCCAGCAGCCTAGGTGCAGGGATGAACACCGGGGAGCTGTTTTTT
many,TRBV7-2,TRBJ2-7,-,CASSVTRGEDEQYF,TGTGCCAGCAGTGTAACTAGGGGGGAGGACGAGCAGTACTTC
-,TRBV5-1,TRBJ2-1,-,CASTSGLADNEQFF,TGCGCCAGCACCTCGGGACTGGCCGACAATGAGCAGTTCTTC
medium-sized,TRBV4-1,TRBJ2-1,-,CASSRETYSYNEQFF,TGCGCCAGCAGCCGAGAGACGTACTCCTACAATGAGCAGTTCTTC
many,TRBV4-1,TRBJ1-2,-,CASSQEGFSTPRRAYGYTF,TGCGCCAGCAGCCAAGAGGGGTTTTCCACGCCCCGAAGGGCCTATGGCTACACCTTC
-,TRBV7-9,TRBJ1-5,-,CASSQEYSNQPHHF,TGTGCCAGCTCACAGGAGTATAGCAATCAGCCCCATCATTTT
-,TRBV25-1,TRBJ2-7,-,CATQSQGSYEQYF,TGTGCCACCCAAAGTCAGGGCTCCTACGAGCAGTACTTC
-,TRBV19,TRBJ1-1,TRBD1,CASRGDRRAPNTEASF,TGTGCCAGTAGGGGGGACAGGCGAGCCCCGAACACTGAAGCTTCCTTT
medium-sized,TRBV25-1,TRBJ2-1,-,CATQSQGSYNEQFF,TGTGCCACCCAAAGTCAGGGCTCCTACAATGAGCAGTTCTTC
-,TRBV27,TRBJ1-1,-,CASSYSLGVDLDTKAYF,TGTGCCAGCAGTTACTCCTTGGGAGTCGATCTTGACACTAAAGCTTACTTT
many,TRBV7-9,TRBJ1-5,-,CASSTTGTASNQPQHF,TGTGCCAGCAGCACCACCGGGACCGCTAGCAATCAGCCCCAGCATTTT
-,TRBV7-2,TRBJ2-3,TRBD2,CASSWGGADTQYF,TGTGCCAGCAGCTGGGGAGGGGCCGATACGCAGTATTTT
-,TRBV20-1,TRBJ1-5,-,CSAAWDNNPHQHF,TGCAGTGCTGCTTGGGACAACAATCCGCACCAGCATTTT
medium-sized,TRBV7-2,TRBJ2-1,-,CASSPLRQKNEQFF,TGTGCCAGCAGCCCCCTCCGACAGAAAAATGAGCAGTTCTTC
many,TRBV5-8,TRBJ1-2,-,CASSWGAYGYTF,TGTGCCAGCAGCTGGGGGGCCTATGGCTACACCTTC
large,TRBV27,TRBJ1-5,-,CASSLSTGSVGQPQHF,TGTGCCAGCAGTTTAAGTACAGGGTCGGTTGGCCAGCCCCAGCATTTT
medium-sized,TRBV27,TRBJ1-2,TRBD1,CASSLETGYGYTF,TGTGCCAGCAGTTTAGAGACAGGGTATGGCTACACCTTC
many,TRBV6-1,TRBJ2-7,TRBD1,CASTWVGTGASYEQYF,TGTGCCAGCACCTGGGTGGGGACAGGGGCTTCCTACGAGCAGTACTTC
-,TRBV9,TRBJ2-3,TRBD2,CASSTGTSGGVLTSTDTQYF,TGTGCCAGCAGCACCGGGACTAGCGGGGGGGTTCTCACTAGCACAGATACGCAGTATTTT
-,TRBV6-2/TRBV6-3,TRBJ2-7,TRBD1,CASRLTGAAYEQYF,TGTGCCAGCAGACTGACAGGGGCGGCCTACGAGCAGTACTTC
medium-sized,TRBV20-1,TRBJ2-1,-,CSAGSGDRVDEQFF,TGCAGTGCTGGATCAGGGGATAGGGTAGATGAGCAGTTCTTC
few,TRBV5-1,TRBJ2-3,TRBD2,CASAPPSGGGTDTQYF,TGCGCCAGCGCCCCCCCCAGCGGGGGTGGGACAGATACGCAGTATTTT
many,TRBV2,TRBJ2-5,TRBD2,CASKTSGGSQETQYF,TGTGCCAGCAAAACTAGCGGGGGGTCGCAAGAGACCCAGTACTTC
many,TRBV14,TRBJ2-7,-,CASSQVLPGRAEQYF,TGTGCCAGCAGCCAAGTCCTTCCGGGACGGGCCGAGCAGTACTTC
few,TRBV29-1,TRBJ2-2,TRBD1,CSVRTGPTNTGELFF,TGCAGCGTGCGGACAGGGCCGACGAACACCGGGGAGCTGTTTTTT
large,TRBV4-3,TRBJ2-7,-,CASSPSVGASYEQYF,TGCGCCAGCAGCCCCTCCGTGGGGGCATCCTACGAGCAGTACTTC
-,TRBV6-2/TRBV6-3,TRBJ2-3,-,CASSLLKGGTDTQYF,TGTGCCAGCAGTCTCCTCAAGGGAGGCACAGATACGCAGTATTTT
many,TRBV6-1,TRBJ2-5,TRBD2,CASSLRLAGGPRQETQYF,TGTGCCAGCAGTCTTCGACTAGCGGGGGGCCCGAGACAAGAGACCCAGTACTTC
medium-sized,TRBV20-1,TRBJ2-4,TRBD2,CSAAGWGNKNIQYF,TGCAGTGCAGCGGGGTGGGGGAATAAAAACATTCAGTACTTC
many,TRBV20-1,TRBJ2-1,-,CSARDLGNEQFF,TGCAGTGCTAGAGACCTCGGGAATGAGCAGTTCTTC
-,TRBV27,TRBJ2-1,-,CASMLGGFSYNEQFF,TGCGCCAGCATGCTAGGTGGATTCTCCTACAATGAGCAGTTCTTC
many,TRBV19,TRBJ2-1,TRBD1,CASSSDRATSDYNEQFF,TGTGCCAGTAGTTCGGACAGGGCCACCTCCGACTACAATGAGCAGTTCTTC
-,TRBV28,TRBJ2-2,-,CASTFFERRTGELFF,TGTGCCAGCACCTTTTTCGAGCGTAGGACCGGGGAGCTGTTTTTT
-,TRBV12-3/TRBV12-4,TRBJ1-1,-,CASSLTGTRNTEAFF,TGTGCCAGCAGCCTAACCGGGACAAGGAACACTGAAGCTTTCTTT
many,TRBV2,TRBJ1-1,-,CASSEQSRSAFF,TGTGCCAGCAGTGAACAATCGCGCTCAGCTTTCTTT
-,TRBV2,TRBJ2-5,TRBD2,CASSEPLAGGLETQYF,TGTGCCAGCAGTGAACCTCTAGCGGGGGGGCTTGAGACCCAGTACTTC
medium-sized,TRBV20-1,TRBJ1-2,-,CSARDQGGGYTF,TGCAGTGCTAGAGATCAGGGAGGTGGCTACACCTTC
medium-sized,TRBV3-1,TRBJ1-2,-,CASSQESRRGYTF,TGTGCCAGCAGCCAAGAATCGAGGCGTGGCTACACCTTC
many,TRBV7-9,TRBJ1-2,-,CASSPTGAGNYGYTF,TGTGCCAGCAGCCCTACGGGGGCAGGGAACTATGGCTACACCTTC
large,TRBV6-1,TRBJ2-6,-,CASSLRRGTRGANVLTF,TGTGCCAGCAGTCTCCGACGGGGCACGAGAGGGGCCAACGTCCTGACTTTC
medium-sized,TRBV7-9,TRBJ1-2,-,CASSLHYGYTF,TGTGCCAGCAGCTTGCACTATGGCTACACCTTC
many,TRBV7-2,TRBJ1-5,-,CASEVYPRQLNQPQHF,TGTGCCAGCGAAGTTTACCCCAGACAGCTGAATCAGCCCCAGCATTTT
medium-sized,TRBV27,TRBJ1-3,-,CASSLLSGTGNTIYF,TGTGCCAGCAGTTTATTATCTGGGACTGGAAACACCATATATTTT
medium-sized,TRBV7-9,TRBJ1-1,-,CASSLAGAADTEAFF,TGTGCCAGCAGCTTAGCCGGAGCGGCGGACACTGAAGCTTTCTTT
many,TRBV7-9,TRBJ1-1,TRBD1,CASSGTEARGAEAFF,TGTGCCAGCAGCGGGACAGAAGCACGAGGGGCTGAAGCTTTCTTT
medium-sized,TRBV6-1,TRBJ1-5,TRBD1,CASSSPDRGDQPQHF,TGTGCCAGCAGTTCCCCGGACAGGGGGGATCAGCCCCAGCATTTT
medium-sized,TRBV20-1,TRBJ2-7,TRBD2,CSAFSGGPTYEQYF,TGCAGTGCTTTTAGCGGGGGCCCCACCTACGAGCAGTACTTC
-,TRBV30,TRBJ1-5,TRBD1,CAWGRRTGSNQPQHF,TGTGCCTGGGGCCGACGGACAGGTAGCAATCAGCCCCAGCATTTT
few,TRBV3-1,TRBJ2-3,-,CTSSLGAPTANTQYF,TGTACCAGCAGCCTCGGGGCCCCGACGGCTAATACGCAGTATTTT
many,TRBV7-9,TRBJ1-1,TRBD1,CASSSPGQGIDEAFF,TGTGCCAGCAGCTCACCGGGACAGGGGATTGACGAAGCTTTCTTT
large,TRBV7-2,TRBJ2-7,TRBD2,CASSSLVSGVYEQYF,TGTGCCAGCAGCTCCCTGGTTAGCGGGGTGTACGAGCAGTACTTC
once,TRBV27,TRBJ2-1,-,CASSFKGRKYEQFF,TGTGCCAGCAGTTTTAAGGGGAGGAAGTACGAGCAGTTCTTC